This T cell receptor beta chain was sequenced in a study of T cells in tuberculosis. Germline loops: CDR1 KGHSH, CDR2 LQKENI. The CDR3 length is 15 residues. With V trimmed by 3 bases and J by 4 bases, 8 bases remained unmatched. Cells were sorted from thawed PBMC rested overnight and stained with GMM-loaded CD1B tetramer, viability dye and anti-CD3. The lipid loaded on the CD1B tetramers was C32 glucose monomycolate from Rhodococcus equi. PBMC for tetramer sorting were first depleted of CD14-expressing monocytes. Approximately 100,000 tetramer-negative cells were sorted from each donor. TCRdb keeps only in-frame clones here, not all; method: immunoSEQ multiplex PCR. The data contain some 60,000 clones, approximately 80% of them seen just once; the ten biggest clones take up 9.5% to 15%.

The TCR sequence derives from an adult woman with latent tuberculosis. The chain recombines TRBV18 with TRBJ2-7; 8 bases are a match to TRBD1. The sample consisted of CD1b-GMM tetramer-negative cells sorted from PBMCs. This CDR3 reads CASSPTQGARYEQYF. CDR3 coding DNA: TGTGCCAGCTCACCTACTCAGGGGGCGCGGTACGAGCAGTACTTC.